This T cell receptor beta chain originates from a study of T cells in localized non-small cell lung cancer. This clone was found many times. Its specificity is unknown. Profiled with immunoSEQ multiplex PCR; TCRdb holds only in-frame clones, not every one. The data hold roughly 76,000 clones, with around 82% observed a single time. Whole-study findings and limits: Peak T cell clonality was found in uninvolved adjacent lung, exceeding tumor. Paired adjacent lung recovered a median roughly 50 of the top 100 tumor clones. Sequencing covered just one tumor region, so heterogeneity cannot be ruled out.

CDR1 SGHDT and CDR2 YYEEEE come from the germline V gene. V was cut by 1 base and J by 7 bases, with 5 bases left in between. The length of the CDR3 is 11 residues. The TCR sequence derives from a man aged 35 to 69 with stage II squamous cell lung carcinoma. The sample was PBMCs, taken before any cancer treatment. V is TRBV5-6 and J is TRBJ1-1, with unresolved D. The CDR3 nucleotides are TGTGCCAGCAGCTTGACAGATGAAGCTTTCTTT. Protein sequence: CASSLTDEAFF.